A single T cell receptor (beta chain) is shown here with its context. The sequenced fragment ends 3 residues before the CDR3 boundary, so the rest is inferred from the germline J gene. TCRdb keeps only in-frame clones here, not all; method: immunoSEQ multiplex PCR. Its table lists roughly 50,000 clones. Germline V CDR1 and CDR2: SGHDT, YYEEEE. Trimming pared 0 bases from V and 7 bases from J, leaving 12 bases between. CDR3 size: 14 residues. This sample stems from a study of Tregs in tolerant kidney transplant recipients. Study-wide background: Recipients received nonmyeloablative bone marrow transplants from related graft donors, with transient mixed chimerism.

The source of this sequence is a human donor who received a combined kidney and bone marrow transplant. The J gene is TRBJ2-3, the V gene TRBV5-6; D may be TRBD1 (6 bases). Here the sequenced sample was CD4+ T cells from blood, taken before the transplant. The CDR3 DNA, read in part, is TGTGCCAGCAGCTTGGTGGAGACAGGCCATACG. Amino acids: CASSLVETGHT. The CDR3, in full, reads CASSLVETGHTQYF.